This T cell receptor (beta chain) was found in a study of early T cells in non-severe SARS-CoV-2 infection. Attached unique molecular identifiers marked individual cDNA molecules. Each CDR3 protein is one row after TCRdb ran MiXCR on the 5' RACE reads. The table records tens of thousands of distinct CDR3 sequences, more than 3.5% of them present only once. By its share, this clonotype is medium-sized. CDR3 length: 13 residues. Trimming cost V 1 base and J 8 bases, with 11 bases left between them. CDR1 is SGHNT and CDR2 is YENEEA in the germline V gene. The V gene is TRBV11-3, the J gene TRBJ1-1; D remains unclear. The source material was whole blood. The sequence was collected from an adult who was a healthcare worker with PCR-confirmed SARS-CoV-2 infection or an uninfected control (not recorded which). CDR3 in amino acids: CASSLVSSAEAFF. Written as DNA, the CDR3 is TGTGCCAGCAGCTTAGTGTCATCGGCGGAAGCTTTCTTT.